The 7 T cell receptor beta chains listed next were all sequenced from one sample in a study of T-cell reconstitution after alpha-beta-depleted transplantation in children. Unique molecular identifiers were used in preparing the TCRbeta library. TCRdb re-called the PCR reads through MiXCR, storing one row per CDR3 protein. Here the sample spans 200,000 to 300,000 distinct CDR3 sequences, 20% to 30% being singletons. The material sequenced was PBMCs, taken before TCRalphabeta/CD19-depleted stem cell transplant. Source of these receptors: a girl aged 2 to 9 with Fanconi anemia, due to receive a stem cell transplant.

J is TRBJ2-7 and V is TRBV29-1, with D perhaps being TRBD1 or TRBD2 (5 bases each). Germline lookup yields CDR1 SQVTM and CDR2 ANQGSEA. With 6 bases removed from V and 3 bases from J, the gap between germline ends came to 18 bases. The CDR3 spans 14 residues. The chain's CDR3 is CSVAGTGKDYEQYF. The CDR3 nucleotides are TGCAGCGTAGCCGGGACGGGGAAGGACTACGAGCAGTACTTC.

This clonotype has a count of ten or more. The chain joins TRBV27 to TRBJ1-2; the match to TRBD1 covers 7 bases. CDR1 and CDR2 (germline): MNHEY, SMNVEV (reference sequence). V dropped 6 bases and J dropped 5; count of bases not matched to a gene: 6. The CDR3 spans 13 residues. Here the CDR3 reads CASSFQGGYGYTF. CDR3 nucleotide sequence: TGTGCCAGCAGCTTCCAGGGGGGATATGGCTACACCTTC.

This clonotype was seen a few times. The V call is TRBV29-1, the J call TRBJ2-3; 9 bases line up with TRBD1. Germline CDR1 SQVTM, CDR2 ANQGSEA. The CDR3 has 15 amino acids. V was clipped by 4 bases and J by 5 bases; unmatched bases: 10. The CDR3 protein is CSVGRGQGRGDTQYF. The CDR3 nucleotides read TGCAGCGTTGGAAGAGGACAGGGGAGAGGAGATACGCAGTATTTT.

The chain uses TRBV24-1 and TRBJ2-2; possibly TRBD1 for D (6 bases). The CDR3 loop spans 14 amino acids. V was pared by 9 bases and J by 0 bases, with 10 bases between. CDR1 KGHDR and CDR2 SFDVKD come from the germline V gene. The CDR3, as DNA: TGTGCCACCCAAGGGGGAGCGAACACCGGGGAGCTGTTTTTT. Its translation: CATQGGANTGELFF.

The gene calls are TRBV11-1 and TRBJ2-7; D is unclear. Germline V lookup: CDR1 SGHAT, CDR2 FQDESV (reference sequence). The CDR3 covers 14 residues. Trimming left V 5 bases short and J 0 bases short, with 11 bases between. The CDR3 region has the DNA TGTGCCAGCAGCCACTGGGGAAGCTCCTACGAGCAGTACTTC. It translates to CASSHWGSSYEQYF. Combining the CDR3 with reference TRBV11-1 and TRBJ2-7 gives the whole variable domain EAEVAQSPRYKITEKSQAVAFWCDPISGHATLYWYRQILGQGPELLVQFQDESVVDDSQLPKDRFSAERLKGVDSTLKIQPAELGDSAMYLCASSHWGSSYEQYFGPGTRLTVT.

Details on this clonotype: A read error may explain this, as a much larger clone is one base away. The rearrangement uses TRBV20-1 and TRBJ1-1; D ambiguous. This CDR3 spans 8 amino acids. The germline CDR1 and CDR2 sequences are DFQATT and SNEGSKA (reference sequence). V was cut by 4 bases and J by 8 bases, with 2 bases left in between. The CDR3 DNA sequence: TGCAGTGCTAAAGAAGCTTTCTTT. Amino acid sequence: CSAKEAFF.

This clonotype was observed many times. This chain uses TRBV20-1 with TRBJ2-5, with TRBD2 matching over 9 bases. The CDR3 is made up of 14 amino acids. CDR1 and CDR2 from the germline V gene are DFQATT and SNEGSKA (reference sequence). V lost 3 bases and J lost 0; bases outside the gene matches: 2. The CDR3 loop is CSARAGGYQETQYF. CDR3 bases: TGCAGTGCTAGGGCGGGAGGGTACCAAGAGACCCAGTACTTC.